The clone carrying this T cell receptor beta chain was counted between two and nine times. The antigen remains undetermined. Quantitative barcoded 5'-RACE was used to prepare TCR beta libraries. TCRdb fed the 5' RACE reads into MiXCR, producing one record per CDR3 protein. The sample includes some 840,000 distinct CDR3 sequences, about an eighth seen only once; the top ten take 0.45% to 0.6%. Germline V CDR1 and CDR2: LGHNA, YNFKEQ. CDR3 length: 15 amino acids. Trimming cost V 8 bases and J 1 base, with 17 bases left between them. This sample stems from a study of CD8 T cells in ankylosing spondylitis. Study-level points and caveats: Characteristic, it appeared, of ankylosing spondylitis blood was a TCR beta motif of several highly homologous variants. In synovial fluid and blood from reactive arthritis, some motif variants were previously reported.

Sequenced material: blood, either unsorted or a sorted T cell fraction (not recorded which). The TCR sequence derives from a male donor with ankylosing spondylitis. This chain uses TRBV4-2 with TRBJ1-1; D is possibly TRBD1 (5 bases). CDR3 amino acids: CASGRGGSRNTEAFF. The CDR3 bases are TGTGCCAGCGGCCGGGGGGGAAGTAGGAACACTGAAGCTTTCTTT.